A selection of T cell receptor beta chains follows, all from one sample in a study of cytomegalovirus exposure and HLA in healthy donors. Libraries were prepared by immunoSEQ multiplex PCR; TCRdb keeps only in-frame clonotypes and omits some of them. The table records more than 95,000 clones, about 88% of them present only once. Sequenced material: PBMCs. Source of these receptors: a woman younger than 35 in good health and CMV-seronegative. CDR3s include the opening cysteine and the closing phenylalanine or tryptophan. A D gene is named only where the DNA matches it firmly.

v_call d_call cdr3_aa
TRBV5-1 TRBD1 CASSRGTGGTDTQYF
TRBV28 - CASSLVAGIVVLHF
TRBV2 - CASSEEPYSYNEQFF
TRBV5-1 TRBD1 CASNAGQGENTF
TRBV5-1 TRBD1 CASYTNPGTGAEQYF
TRBV27 - CASGQRTDTQYF
TRBV6-4 TRBD2 CASSDSPSGGALETQYF
TRBV30 - CAWSGAGMNTEAFF
TRBV2 - CASRTGFQETQYF
TRBV4-3 - CASSQEAQPPNLEKLFF
TRBV27 TRBD2 CASTSGVPREQFF
TRBV29-1 - CSVEDPRAASIGYTEAFF
TRBV27 - CASGLQENQPQHF
TRBV7-8 TRBD1 CASSAGTAHWDTQYF
TRBV28 TRBD1 CASSPPSTGGTEAFF
TRBV27 - CASSLKTGLSEQYF
TRBV6-6 - CASSYSTLSSGNTIYF
TRBV11-3 - CASSLAGREQFF
TRBV18 TRBD1 CASSRDRDNSPLHF